This T cell receptor beta chain was retrieved from a study of blood T cell repertoires in COVID-19. Study-level background: The study drew acute and convalescent COVID-19 samples from the United States, Italy and Spain.

Original data processing: Estimation of nucleated cell counts relied on the amplification of reference gene primers. Data came from immunoSEQ multiplex PCR; TCRdb stores just in-frame clones and leaves some out. The V and J calls and clone size are taken from that table; D and trimming were inferred from the DNA. The sample lists about 330,000 clones, approximately 84% seen once, with about 10% in the top ten. Concerning this clone: In the same sample, other DNA sequences code for this CDR3.

The CDR3 spans 15 residues. CDR1 is MDHEN, CDR2 SYDVKM, per germline. Trimming took off 1 base at V and 0 bases at J, with 6 bases between the two ends. Recruits, aged about 18 to 89 years, lived in roughly 22 US areas. Cohort 3 recovered donors had two negative PCRs, clearance, or symptom resolution. This clonotype was obtained from a woman aged 18 to 35 who had recovered from COVID-19. The sample comprised PBMCs or T cells enriched from blood (not recorded which). This chain connects TRBV28 to TRBJ1-4, with D maybe TRBD1 (5 bases). CDR3 region: CASSLSGATNEKLFF. The CDR3 DNA reads as TGTGCCAGCAGTTTATCGGGGGCAACTAATGAAAAACTGTTTTTT.